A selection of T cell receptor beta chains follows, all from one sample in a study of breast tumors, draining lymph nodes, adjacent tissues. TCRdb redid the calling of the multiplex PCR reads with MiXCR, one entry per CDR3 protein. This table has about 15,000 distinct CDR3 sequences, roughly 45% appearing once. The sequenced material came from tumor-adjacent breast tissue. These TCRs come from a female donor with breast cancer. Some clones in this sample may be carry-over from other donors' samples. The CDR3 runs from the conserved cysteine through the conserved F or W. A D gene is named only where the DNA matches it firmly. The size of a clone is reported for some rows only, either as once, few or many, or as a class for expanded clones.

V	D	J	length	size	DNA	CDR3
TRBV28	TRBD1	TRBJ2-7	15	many	TGTGCCAGCAGTTTTCCGGACAGGGGTGACTACGAGCAGTACTTC	CASSFPDRGDYEQYF
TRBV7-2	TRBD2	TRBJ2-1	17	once	TGTGCCAGCGGCTTGGACAGGCGGGAGGGCCCCTACAATGAGCAGTTCTTC	CASGLDRREGPYNEQFF
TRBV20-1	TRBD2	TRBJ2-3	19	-	TGCAGTGCTAGAGATTTGAGGCGAGGGCTAGCGGGCAGGGCAGATACGCAGTATTTT	CSARDLRRGLAGRADTQYF
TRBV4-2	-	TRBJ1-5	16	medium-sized	TGTGCCAGCAGCCAAGGAGAGGCAGGTCCTGATCAGCCCCAGCATTTT	CASSQGEAGPDQPQHF
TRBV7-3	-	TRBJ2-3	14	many	TGTGCCAGCAGTTCCGGGACCATCGGTGATACGCAGTATTTT	CASSSGTIGDTQYF
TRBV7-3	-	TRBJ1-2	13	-	TGCGCCAGCAGCTCCCTCCCGCCCTATGGCTACACCTTC	CASSSLPPYGYTF
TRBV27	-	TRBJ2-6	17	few	TGTGCCAGCAGCTCCCCCGGGACCGGCTCTGGGGCCAACGTCCTGACTTTC	CASSSPGTGSGANVLTF
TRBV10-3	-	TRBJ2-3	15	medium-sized	TGTGCCATCAGTGAGCAGCCGAATGTGGCAGATACGCAGTATTTT	CAISEQPNVADTQYF
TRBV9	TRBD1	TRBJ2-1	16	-	TGTGCCAGCAGCGTGGGGACAGGGGGCATCGCCTACGAGCAGTTCTTC	CASSVGTGGIAYEQFF
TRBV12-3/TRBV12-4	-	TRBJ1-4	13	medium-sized	TGTGCCAGCAGTACCGGGACTATCCAGAAACTGTTTTTT	CASSTGTIQKLFF
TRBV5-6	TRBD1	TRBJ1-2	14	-	TGTGCCAGCAGCTCCGGGACAGGGGGCACTGGCTACACCTTC	CASSSGTGGTGYTF
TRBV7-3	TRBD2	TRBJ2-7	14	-	TGTGCCAGCAGCTTAGGGGGGGAAACCTACGAGCAGTACTTC	CASSLGGETYEQYF
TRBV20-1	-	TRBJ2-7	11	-	TGCAGTGCTACCAATTCCTACGAGCAGTACTTC	CSATNSYEQYF
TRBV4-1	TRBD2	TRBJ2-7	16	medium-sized	TGCGCCAGCAGCCAAGGTGTGCGGGAGGGCCGGCGGGAGCAGTACTTC	CASSQGVREGRREQYF
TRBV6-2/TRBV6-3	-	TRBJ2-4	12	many	TGTGCCAGCTCCCGGACCCGGGATATTCAGTACTTC	CASSRTRDIQYF
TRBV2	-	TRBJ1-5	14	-	TGTGCCAGCACCCAGTGGGGGCCTAATCAGCCCCAGCATTTT	CASTQWGPNQPQHF
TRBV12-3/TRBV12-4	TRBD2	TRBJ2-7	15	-	TGTGCCAGCAGTCGAAAAGCGGGAAGGGACTACGAGCAGTACTTC	CASSRKAGRDYEQYF
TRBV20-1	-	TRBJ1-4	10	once	TGCAGTGCGCCGAATGAAAAACTGTTTTTT	CSAPNEKLFF
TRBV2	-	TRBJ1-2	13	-	TGTGCCAGCACTATACAGGGAAGCTATGGCTACACCTTC	CASTIQGSYGYTF
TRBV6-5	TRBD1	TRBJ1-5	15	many	TGTGCCAGCAGCACGGACAGGGGGCCTAATCAGCCCCAGCATTTT	CASSTDRGPNQPQHF
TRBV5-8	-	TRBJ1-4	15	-	TGTGCCAGCAGCCCCCTGACGACAACTAGTGAAAAACTGTTTTTT	CASSPLTTTSEKLFF
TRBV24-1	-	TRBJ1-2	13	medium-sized	TGTGCCACCAGTGATTTGGGAGGCCGTGGCTACACCTTC	CATSDLGGRGYTF
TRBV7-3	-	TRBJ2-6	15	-	TGTGCCAGCGGCCACGACAGCTCCGGGGCCAACGTCCTGCCTTTC	CASGHDSSGANVLPF
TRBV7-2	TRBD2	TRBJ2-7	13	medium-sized	TGTGCCAGCAGCGGCTTGGGGGGGAGCGAGCAGTACTTC	CASSGLGGSEQYF
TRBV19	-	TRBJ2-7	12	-	TGTGCCGTAGGGAATCCCTCTTACGAGCAGTACTTC	CAVGNPSYEQYF
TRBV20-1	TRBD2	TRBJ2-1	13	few	TGCAGTGCTAGCGGGAGGGTTTACAATGAGCAGTTCTTC	CSASGRVYNEQFF
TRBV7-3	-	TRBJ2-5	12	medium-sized	TGTGCCAGCAGCTTAATCGGGGAGACCCAGTACTTC	CASSLIGETQYF
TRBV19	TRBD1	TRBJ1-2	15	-	TGTGCCAGTAGTATCAAAGGACAGGGTGGCTATGGCTACACCTTC	CASSIKGQGGYGYTF
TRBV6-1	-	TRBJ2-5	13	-	TGTGCCAGCAGTCAAGCGCGAGCCCAGACCCAGTACTTC	CASSQARAQTQYF
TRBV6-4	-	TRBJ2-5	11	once	TGTGCCAGCAGGGTTTCAGAGACCCAGTACTTC	CASRVSETQYF
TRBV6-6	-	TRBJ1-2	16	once	TGTGCCAGCACCAACAAAGGGGCAGGGGAAGGAGGCGGCTACACCTTC	CASTNKGAGEGGGYTF
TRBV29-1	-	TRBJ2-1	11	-	TGCAGCGTGAGCGGCTACAATGAGCAGTTCTTC	CSVSGYNEQFF
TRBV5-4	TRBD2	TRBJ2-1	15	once	TGTGCCAGCAGCTTTAGTCGGGAGGACTACAATGAGCAGTTCTTC	CASSFSREDYNEQFF
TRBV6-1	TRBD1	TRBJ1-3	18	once	TGTGCCAGCAGTGAAATAGGACAGGGGGCTTTCTCTGGAAACACCATATATTTT	CASSEIGQGAFSGNTIYF
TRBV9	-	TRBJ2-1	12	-	TGTGCCAGCAGCGGACTCCGAGATGAGCAGTTCTTC	CASSGLRDEQFF
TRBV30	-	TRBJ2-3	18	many	TGTGCCTGGAGTGTACCCCGGGGACGTCTGGGGGGAGCAGATACGCAGTATTTT	CAWSVPRGRLGGADTQYF
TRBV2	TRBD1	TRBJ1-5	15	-	TGTGCCAGCTCTGGGGGACAGGCAGCGAATCAGCCCCAGCATTTT	CASSGGQAANQPQHF
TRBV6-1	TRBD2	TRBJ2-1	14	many	TGTGCCAGCAGTGTAGCGGGAGGGCCTTATGAGCAGTTCTTC	CASSVAGGPYEQFF
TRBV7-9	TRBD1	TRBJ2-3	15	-	TGTGCCAGCAGCTGGCTAAGACAGGGCCCAGATATGCAGTATTTT	CASSWLRQGPDMQYF
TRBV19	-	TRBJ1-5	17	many	TGTGCCAGTAGTATTTGGAGGGGCCGGTATAGCAATCAGCCCCAGCATTTT	CASSIWRGRYSNQPQHF
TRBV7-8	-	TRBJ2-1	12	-	TGTGCCAGCAGCGCCCCGTACAATGAGCAGTTCTTC	CASSAPYNEQFF
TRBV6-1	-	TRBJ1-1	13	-	TGTGCCAGCAACGACATCTCGAACACTGAAGCTTTCTTT	CASNDISNTEAFF
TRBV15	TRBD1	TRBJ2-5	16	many	TGTGCCACCAGCAGAGCTGGTCACAGGGGAGTAGAGACCCAGTACTTC	CATSRAGHRGVETQYF
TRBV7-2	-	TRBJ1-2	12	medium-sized	TGTGCCAGCAGCCCAAAGGGAGTCGTCTACACCTTC	CASSPKGVVYTF
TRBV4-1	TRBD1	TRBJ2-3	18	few	TGCGCCAGCAGCCAAGACCTCTGGGACAGGGCGAGCACAGATACGCAGTATTTT	CASSQDLWDRASTDTQYF
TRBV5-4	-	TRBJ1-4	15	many	TGTGCCAGCAGCTTTGGGATCCCAACTAATGAAAAACTGTTTTTT	CASSFGIPTNEKLFF